The 13 T cell receptor beta chains below were found in one sample sequenced in a study of CD8 T cells in Susac syndrome. RNA in amounts of about 0.45 to 1 ug was reverse transcribed with random hexamers. TCRdb independently ran MiXCR on the immunoSEQ multiplex PCR reads; one entry per CDR3 protein. The sample shows around 200,000 distinct CDR3 sequences, approximately 96% of them seen only once. Material: CD4+ T cells from PBMCs. These receptors were collected from a human donor with multiple sclerosis.

The CDR3: CAWRPGQGVGETQYF. CDR3 in DNA: TGTGCCTGGAGACCAGGACAGGGTGTTGGAGAGACCCAGTACTTC. V is TRBV30 and J is TRBJ2-5; TRBD1 aligns across 8 bases. J lost 4 bases, V lost 3 bases, and 10 bases had no gene match. Germline CDR1 is GTSNPN and CDR2 is SVGIG (reference sequence). The CDR3 is 15 amino acids.

The rearrangement joins TRBV24-1 to TRBJ1-1, with TRBD1 matching 7 bases. The ends lost 2 bases at V and 1 base at J; junction bases unmatched: 3. The germline V gene has CDR1 KGHDR and CDR2 SFDVKD. The CDR3 extends over 15 amino acids. In DNA, the CDR3 is TGTGCCACCAGTGATTCAAGACAGGGGAACACTGAAGCTTTCTTT. It encodes CATSDSRQGNTEAFF.

The genes are TRBV29-1 and TRBJ1-1; D gene uncertain. V gave up 7 bases and J gave up 1 base, with 16 bases separating them. From germline, CDR1 is SQVTM and CDR2 ANQGSEA. The CDR3 length is 14 residues. CDR3 amino acids: CSATTYPTNTEAFF. The CDR3 nucleotides are TGCAGCGCTACGACTTACCCAACGAACACTGAAGCTTTCTTT.

This clonotype was seen just once. The chain has TRBV20-1 and TRBJ1-2; D gene ambiguous. The germline V gene has CDR1 DFQATT and CDR2 SNEGSKA (reference sequence). The V gene lost 7 bases and the J gene lost 8 bases, with 17 bases spanning the gap. The CDR3 runs to 12 residues. The CDR3 is CSGWEPGLGYTF. The CDR3 DNA is TGCAGTGGCTGGGAGCCGGGGTTAGGCTACACCTTC.

This chain connects TRBV6-1 to TRBJ2-1, with D unclear. The germline CDR1 and CDR2 sequences are MNHNS and SASEGT. CDR3 length: 11 residues. The ends were cut back, 0 bases at V and 13 bases at J, with 7 bases in the middle. The CDR3 nucleotides read TGTGCCAGCAGTGAAGCACCGGTTCAGTTCTTC. This gives the protein CASSEAPVQFF.

In this sample, this clonotype turned up a few times. The V and J genes are TRBV2 and TRBJ1-2; D ambiguous. This CDR3 spans 12 amino acids. Deletions cut 3 bases from V and 4 bases from J, with 6 bases between. The germline V gene has CDR1 SNHLY and CDR2 FYNNEI. CDR3 in amino acids: CASSDPVYGYTF. Written as DNA, the CDR3 is TGTGCCAGCAGTGATCCCGTCTATGGCTACACCTTC.

The chain joins TRBV28 to TRBJ2-1; D is undetermined. CDR1 and CDR2 from the germline V gene are MDHEN and SYDVKM. V was shortened by 3 bases and J by 4 bases, with 13 bases between the two germline ends. The CDR3 length is 15 residues. The CDR3 region has the DNA TGTGCCAGCAGTTTGGTTGGGCCGCCTTACAATGAGCAGTTCTTC. Encoded protein: CASSLVGPPYNEQFF.

The chain combines TRBV30 with TRBJ1-4; D may be TRBD1 (5 bases). The CDR3 has 14 amino acids. Trimming took 4 bases from V and 8 from J, leaving 17 bases between them. The germline V gene encodes CDR1 GTSNPN and CDR2 SVGIG (reference sequence). The CDR3 spells CAWNRGAFQEKLFF. CDR3 sequence (DNA): TGTGCCTGGAATCGAGGGGCATTCCAAGAAAAACTGTTTTTT.

This chain links TRBV28 with TRBJ1-5; 10 bases agree with TRBD1. Trimming removed 5 bases from V and 4 bases from J; junction bases left unmatched: 8. The germline V gene has CDR1 MDHEN and CDR2 SYDVKM. The CDR3 length is 16 residues. In DNA, the CDR3 is TGTGCCAGCAGTCCTCCGGGACAGGGGACTAATCAGCCCCAGCATTTT. This sequence encodes CASSPPGQGTNQPQHF.

V gene TRBV29-1 combines with J gene TRBJ2-5, with 10 bases fitting TRBD1. In germline, CDR1 is SQVTM, CDR2 ANQGSEA. The CDR3 covers 15 residues. V lost 4 bases, J lost 5 bases, and 10 bases stayed unmatched. CDR3 residues: CSVGVGTGVRETQYF. DNA of the CDR3: TGCAGCGTTGGGGTAGGGACAGGGGTCAGGGAGACCCAGTACTTC.

CDR3 bases: TGCAGTGCTAGTCCCGGATATAGCAATCAGCCCCAGCATTTT. It specifies CSASPGYSNQPQHF. J is TRBJ1-5 and V is TRBV20-1; D is ambiguous. The ends were cut back, 3 bases at V and 0 bases at J, with 9 bases in the middle. From germline, CDR1 is DFQATT and CDR2 SNEGSKA (reference sequence). This CDR3 spans 14 amino acids.

The V and J genes are TRBV19 and TRBJ2-3; D might be TRBD2 (5 bases). Trimming stripped 1 base from V and 6 bases from J, with 14 bases between. Germline V gives CDR1 LNHDA, CDR2 SQIVND (reference sequence). The CDR3 extends over 15 amino acids. DNA of the CDR3: TGTGCCAGTAGTATAGGGGCCGGGGATCTGGATACGCAGTATTTT. This translates into CASSIGAGDLDTQYF.

The chain is built from TRBV30 and TRBJ1-6; weak D call: TRBD1 (6 bases). The germline gives CDR1 GTSNPN, CDR2 SVGIG (reference sequence). The ends were cut back, 1 base at V and 5 bases at J, with 12 bases in the middle. The CDR3 totals 15 residues. CDR3 sequence (DNA): TGTGCCTGGAGTGCTTTTGGGGGCAATAATTCACCCCTCCACTTT. This sequence encodes CAWSAFGGNNSPLHF.